The 31 T cell receptor beta chains presented below share a single source sample, sequenced in a study of PD-1 blockade in classical Hodgkin lymphoma. TCRdb's table, derived via immunoSEQ multiplex PCR, lists solely in-frame clones and lacks some. The sample has about 23,000 clones; roughly 90% are singletons. Noted time point: cycle 4 day 1 (C4D1), after less than seven weeks of nivolumab. Patients all relapsed after autologous stem cell transplantation, and there was variation in brentuximab vedotin exposure. The specimen was peripheral blood mononuclear cells (PBMCs), collected before the fourth cycle of nivolumab. The receptors originated from a human donor with classical Hodgkin lymphoma.

The chain joins TRBV7-6 to TRBJ1-4, with 8 nucleotides matching TRBD1. The CDR3 has 15 amino acids. Germline CDR1 is SGHVS and CDR2 is FNYEAQ. Trimming took 1 base from V and 5 from J; bases not matched to a gene: 3. The CDR3 nucleotides read TGTGCCAGCAGCTTAGGAGCAGGGGGCAATGAAAAACTGTTTTTT. It translates to CASSLGAGGNEKLFF. Full variable domain (missing parts from reference TRBV7-6 and TRBJ1-4): GAGVSQSPRYKVTKRGQDVALRCDPISGHVSLYWYRQALGQGPEFLTYFNYEAQQDKSGLPNDRFSAERPEGSISTLTIQRTEQRDSAMYRCASSLGAGGNEKLFFGSGTQLSVL.

V gene TRBV29-1 combines with J gene TRBJ1-1, with D possibly being TRBD1 (5 bases). Trimming removed 7 bases at V and 1 base at J, with 10 bases between. Germline CDR1 and CDR2: SQVTM and ANQGSEA. The CDR3 sequence is 12 residues long. This CDR3 is CSASDRNTEAFF. CDR3 nucleotides: TGCAGCGCAAGTGACAGGAACACTGAAGCTTTCTTT.

The chain joins TRBV2 to TRBJ1-2; a possible D gene is TRBD1 (5 bases). Germline V gives CDR1 SNHLY, CDR2 FYNNEI. The CDR3 runs to 12 residues. The V end was cut by 7 bases, the J end by 7 bases, with 13 bases between. The CDR3 coding sequence is TGTGCCAGCACCAAAAGGGGTAGTGGCTACACCTTC. Protein: CASTKRGSGYTF.

The rearrangement uses TRBV19 and TRBJ1-1; 7 bases align to TRBD1. The CDR3 runs 15 residues. The trim removed 7 bases at V and 6 bases at J, leaving 14 bases unmatched. CDR1 is LNHDA and CDR2 is SQIVND in the germline V gene (reference sequence). The CDR3, as DNA: TGTGCCAGTAAAACCAGACAGGGTAGTACCGCTGAAGCTTTCTTT. Residues: CASKTRQGSTAEAFF.

The V gene is TRBV7-6, the J gene TRBJ2-3, with 7 nucleotides matching TRBD2. V lost 5 bases to trimming and J lost 5 bases; unmatched junction nucleotides: 1. The CDR3 length is 12 residues. Germline assignment: CDR1 SGHVS and CDR2 FNYEAQ. CDR3 DNA sequence: TGTGCCAGCAGCGCGGGGGTAGATACGCAGTATTTT. Translating it yields CASSAGVDTQYF.

The rearrangement links TRBV19 to TRBJ1-5, with TRBD1 as a possible D gene (5 bases). Trimming cost V 2 bases and J 2 bases, with 13 bases left between them. In germline, CDR1 is LNHDA, CDR2 SQIVND (reference sequence). The CDR3 length is 16 residues. CDR3 sequence (DNA): TGTGCCAGTAGTATACTTGCGGGGACCGGCAATCAGCCCCAGCATTTT. Encoded protein: CASSILAGTGNQPQHF.

The chain is built from TRBV6-1 and TRBJ1-2, with D possibly being TRBD1 (6 bases). Trimming took 1 base from V and 3 from J, leaving 9 bases between them. CDR1 is MNHNS, CDR2 SASEGT, per germline. The CDR3 is 14 residues long. CDR3 bases: TGTGCCAGCAGTGAAGTAGGGGGGGACTATGGCTACACCTTC. It yields the protein CASSEVGGDYGYTF.

The CDR3 bases are TGCAGCGTCACACCGGACAGGTACCTCAATGAGCAGTTCTTC. Encoded protein: CSVTPDRYLNEQFF. This chain connects TRBV29-1 to TRBJ2-1, with 7 bases aligning to TRBD1. The germline V gene has CDR1 SQVTM and CDR2 ANQGSEA. CDR3 length equals 14 residues. V was pared by 6 bases and J by 6 bases, with 11 bases of the junction left unmatched.

V is TRBV19 and J is TRBJ1-1; TRBD1 is a possible D gene (5 bases). Trimming took 3 bases from V and 11 from J, leaving 25 bases between them. Germline V gives CDR1 LNHDA, CDR2 SQIVND (reference sequence). The CDR3 is made up of 16 amino acids. The CDR3 is CASSIRPGTQRREAFF. The CDR3 DNA follows: TGTGCCAGTAGTATTAGGCCCGGGACCCAAAGAAGGGAGGCTTTCTTT.

The CDR3 coding sequence is TGTGCCAGCAGTTACTACAGGGGGAGAGGTGGAAACACCATATATTTT. Its protein is CASSYYRGRGGNTIYF. The V gene is TRBV7-9, the J gene TRBJ1-3; 8 nucleotides align to TRBD1. Germline V CDR1 and CDR2: SEHNR, FQNEAQ (reference sequence). CDR3 length equals 16 residues. Germline trimming cut 6 bases from V and 3 bases from J; bases unmatched to any gene: 10.

V and J are TRBV10-2 and TRBJ2-7; TRBD2 agrees at 8 bases. Germline V gene data show CDR1 as WSHSY and CDR2 as SAAADI. CDR3 length equals 15 residues. The trim removed 7 bases at V and 0 bases at J, leaving 8 bases unmatched. The DNA of the CDR3 is TGCGCCAGCACCGGGGGGGCGTTTAACTCCTACGAGCAGTACTTC. Its translation: CASTGGAFNSYEQYF.

The chain joins TRBV18 to TRBJ2-5; D unclear. V was shortened by 2 bases and J by 7 bases, with 14 bases between the two germline ends. Germline CDR1 is KGHSH and CDR2 is LQKENI. The CDR3 contains 14 residues. In DNA, the CDR3 is TGTGCCAGCTCACCAAGTTTGGAGATTGGGACCCAGTACTTC. This translates into CASSPSLEIGTQYF.

V gene TRBV27 combines with J gene TRBJ2-3; D might be TRBD1 or TRBD2, each matching 5 bases. The CDR3 contains 15 residues. The germline CDR1 and CDR2 sequences are MNHEY and SMNVEV (reference sequence). The V and J ends lost 7 bases and 0 bases respectively, with 14 bases between them. Here the CDR3 reads CASTPPGASTDTQYF. CDR3 sequence (DNA): TGTGCCAGCACCCCCCCCGGGGCTAGCACAGATACGCAGTATTTT.

V is TRBV5-1 and J is TRBJ2-3; 11 bases match TRBD2. V lost 1 base, J lost 2 bases, and 9 bases stayed unmatched. CDR3 length: 18 amino acids. Germline V gives CDR1 SGHRS, CDR2 YFSETQ. In DNA form, the CDR3 reads TGCGCCAGCAGCTTGCGGGGGGGACTAGCGGTTATCACAGATACGCAGTATTTT. Translating it yields CASSLRGGLAVITDTQYF.

This clone is a singleton in its sample. The V and J genes are TRBV6-5 and TRBJ1-5; D gene uncertain. V was cut by 8 bases and J by 6 bases, with 17 bases left in between. Germline V gene sequence: CDR1 MNHEY, CDR2 SVGAGI. The CDR3 runs 14 residues. The CDR3 loop is CASLGVEVGQPQHF. The CDR3 coding sequence is TGTGCCAGCCTCGGAGTGGAAGTTGGTCAGCCCCAGCATTTT.

The gene calls are TRBV6-5 and TRBJ2-5; D not resolved. Germline CDR1 is MNHEY and CDR2 is SVGAGI. The CDR3 totals 10 residues. Trimming removed 8 bases at V and 3 bases at J, with 4 bases between. This chain's CDR3 is CASAKETQYF. The CDR3 coding sequence is TGTGCCAGCGCGAAAGAGACCCAGTACTTC.

The V gene is TRBV5-1, the J gene TRBJ1-2; tentatively, D is TRBD1 (5 bases). The CDR3 extends over 13 amino acids. CDR1 is SGHRS, CDR2 YFSETQ, per germline. Deletions cut 7 bases from V and 4 bases from J, with 14 bases between. The CDR3 protein is CASGWEGSYGYTF. As DNA, the CDR3 is TGCGCCAGCGGGTGGGAGGGGAGCTATGGCTACACCTTC. Full variable domain (remainder filled in from reference TRBV5-1 and TRBJ1-2): KAGVTQTPRYLIKTRGQQVTLSCSPISGHRSVSWYQQTPGQGLQFLFEYFSETQRNKGNFPGRFSGRQFSNSRSEMNVSTLELGDSALYLCASGWEGSYGYTFGSGTRLTVV.

The rearrangement joins TRBV19 to TRBJ1-2; D not certain. Germline V CDR1 and CDR2: LNHDA, SQIVND (reference sequence). The germline V and J ends were trimmed by 8 bases and 3 bases, with 13 bases remaining between them. The CDR3 is 13 amino acids. This chain's CDR3 is CASGTGIDYGYTF. For the CDR3, the DNA is TGTGCCAGTGGTACGGGGATCGACTATGGCTACACCTTC.

The chain uses TRBV11-1 and TRBJ2-5; TRBD1 might be the D (6 bases). CDR1 and CDR2 from the germline V gene are SGHAT and FQDESV (reference sequence). The V gene lost 5 bases and the J gene lost 4 bases, with 14 bases spanning the gap. This CDR3 contains 14 residues. The CDR3 here is CASSKTRGGETQYF. The CDR3 DNA follows: TGTGCCAGCAGCAAAACCCGAGGGGGAGAGACCCAGTACTTC.

CDR3 sequence (DNA): TGTGCCAGTAGTATAGCCGGGACAGGGGGGACCAATGAGCAGTTCTTC. Amino acids: CASSIAGTGGTNEQFF. The rearrangement links TRBV19 to TRBJ2-1, with 11 bases that match TRBD1. Germline V gene sequence: CDR1 LNHDA, CDR2 SQIVND (reference sequence). V lost 1 base and J lost 6; bases outside the gene matches: 5. The CDR3 covers 16 residues.

This clone occurred once. The rearrangement links TRBV25-1 to TRBJ1-1; D perhaps matches TRBD1 (6 bases). V gave up 1 base and J gave up 10 bases, with 13 bases separating them. The CDR3 sequence is 13 residues long. Germline values: CDR1 MGHDK, CDR2 SYGVNS. CDR3: CASSESTGARAFF. For the CDR3, the DNA is TGTGCCAGCAGTGAATCGACGGGGGCGCGAGCTTTCTTT.

The genes are TRBV6-4 and TRBJ1-1; 7 bases fit TRBD1. The CDR3 is 11 residues long. Germline lookup yields CDR1 MRHNA and CDR2 SNTAGT. Losses at the gene ends were 6 bases for V and 5 bases for J; bases not matched to a gene: 0. DNA for the CDR3: TGTGCCAGCAGACAGGGGACTGAAGCTTTCTTT. As protein: CASRQGTEAFF.

This chain connects TRBV29-1 to TRBJ1-4; a weak D match, TRBD1 (5 bases). V lost 4 bases and J 2 bases, leaving 8 bases between the germline ends. Germline V lookup: CDR1 SQVTM, CDR2 ANQGSEA. The CDR3 extends over 13 amino acids. The CDR3 nucleotides are TGCAGCGTTGCCCGGGACACTAATGAAAAACTGTTTTTT. Its protein is CSVARDTNEKLFF. The complete variable domain, with remaining parts taken from reference TRBV29-1 and TRBJ1-4, reads SAVISQKPSRDICQRGTSLTIQCQVDSQVTMMFWYRQQPGQSLTLIATANQGSEATYESGFVIDKFPISRPNLTFSTLTVSNMSPEDSSIYLCSVARDTNEKLFFGSGTQLSVL.

The V and J genes are TRBV30 and TRBJ1-2; a possible D gene is TRBD1 (6 bases). CDR1 GTSNPN and CDR2 SVGIG come from the germline V gene (reference sequence). The CDR3 has 15 amino acids. V lost 0 bases and J lost 0, with 11 bases in between. This CDR3 reads CAWSVRGAPNYGYTF. DNA for the CDR3: TGTGCCTGGAGTGTAAGGGGGGCTCCTAACTATGGCTACACCTTC.

The chain recombines TRBV19 with TRBJ1-2; 8 bases are a match to TRBD1. The CDR3 extends over 14 amino acids. V shed 4 bases and J 5 bases; nucleotides not matched to a gene: 6. Germline CDR1 reads LNHDA; CDR2 reads SQIVND (reference sequence). The CDR3 DNA is TGTGCCAGTAGTACGCAGGGGGCGAGTTATGGCTACACCTTC. This sequence encodes CASSTQGASYGYTF.

This chain links TRBV4-1 with TRBJ1-1; the D gene is possibly TRBD1 (5 bases). The CDR3 contains 12 residues. The germline V gene encodes CDR1 MGHRA and CDR2 YSYEKL. V shed 5 bases and J shed 10 bases, with 14 bases lying between them. As DNA, the CDR3 is TGCGCCAGCAGCTTAGGAGGGGAGGTAGCTTTCTTT. The encoded protein is CASSLGGEVAFF.

The CDR3 DNA reads as TGTGCCAGCAGTTACAAGGAAGTGGATACGCAGTATTTT. Protein sequence: CASSYKEVDTQYF. J is TRBJ2-3 and V is TRBV6-5; D not resolved. The germline V gene has CDR1 MNHEY and CDR2 SVGAGI. This CDR3 spans 13 amino acids. V dropped 2 bases and J dropped 6 bases, with 9 bases sitting between them.

The chain has TRBV7-3 and TRBJ2-7; the D is unclear. The CDR3 is 13 residues long. Looked up from germline, CDR1 is SGHTA and CDR2 is FQGTGA. V dropped 2 bases and J dropped 5 bases, with 10 bases sitting between them. The CDR3 loop is CASSLASAHEQYF. The CDR3 nucleotides are TGTGCCAGCAGCTTAGCTTCTGCCCACGAGCAGTACTTC.

The chain carries TRBV5-1 and TRBJ1-4, with no clear D. V lost 3 bases, J lost 8 bases, and 17 bases lay in between. The CDR3 has 15 amino acids. In germline, CDR1 is SGHRS, CDR2 YFSETQ. The CDR3 nucleotides are TGCGCCAGCAGCTCGTCATCAGGTTCTCAGGAAAAACTGTTTTTT. This translates into CASSSSSGSQEKLFF.

This clone has a single count. The chain links TRBV11-2 to TRBJ2-3; perhaps TRBD2 as D (6 bases). V lost 6 bases and J 3 bases, leaving 16 bases between the germline ends. Germline V lookup: CDR1 SGHAT, CDR2 FQNNGV. This CDR3 has 15 residues. The CDR3: CASRYRPGGTDTQYF. The CDR3 nucleotides read TGTGCCAGCAGGTACCGCCCCGGGGGTACAGATACGCAGTATTTT.

V and J are TRBV6-1 and TRBJ1-6, with 7 bases that match TRBD1. Unmatched junction bases numbered 8, after V lost 8 bases and J lost 7 bases. Germline loops: CDR1 MNHNS, CDR2 SASEGT. CDR3 length: 14 amino acids. CDR3 residues: CASAITGVNSPLHF. The CDR3 coding sequence is TGTGCCAGCGCTATTACAGGGGTCAATTCACCCCTCCACTTT.